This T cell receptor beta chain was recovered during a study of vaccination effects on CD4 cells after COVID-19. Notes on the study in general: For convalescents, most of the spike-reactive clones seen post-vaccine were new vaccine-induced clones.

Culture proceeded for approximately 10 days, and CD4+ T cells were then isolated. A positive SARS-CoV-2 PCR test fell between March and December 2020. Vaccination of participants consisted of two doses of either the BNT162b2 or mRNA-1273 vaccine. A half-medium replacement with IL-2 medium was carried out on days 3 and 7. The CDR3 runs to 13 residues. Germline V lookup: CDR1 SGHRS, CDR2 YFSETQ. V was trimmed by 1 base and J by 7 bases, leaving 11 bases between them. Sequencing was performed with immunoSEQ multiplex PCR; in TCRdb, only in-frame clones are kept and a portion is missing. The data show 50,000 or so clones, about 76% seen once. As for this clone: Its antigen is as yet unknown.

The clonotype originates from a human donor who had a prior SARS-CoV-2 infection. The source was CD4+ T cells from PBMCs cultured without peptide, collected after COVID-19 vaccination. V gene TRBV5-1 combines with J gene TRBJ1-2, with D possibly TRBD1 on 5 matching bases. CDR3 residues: CASSLTGVRGYTF. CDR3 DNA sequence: TGCGCCAGCAGCTTGACGGGGGTCCGTGGCTACACCTTC.